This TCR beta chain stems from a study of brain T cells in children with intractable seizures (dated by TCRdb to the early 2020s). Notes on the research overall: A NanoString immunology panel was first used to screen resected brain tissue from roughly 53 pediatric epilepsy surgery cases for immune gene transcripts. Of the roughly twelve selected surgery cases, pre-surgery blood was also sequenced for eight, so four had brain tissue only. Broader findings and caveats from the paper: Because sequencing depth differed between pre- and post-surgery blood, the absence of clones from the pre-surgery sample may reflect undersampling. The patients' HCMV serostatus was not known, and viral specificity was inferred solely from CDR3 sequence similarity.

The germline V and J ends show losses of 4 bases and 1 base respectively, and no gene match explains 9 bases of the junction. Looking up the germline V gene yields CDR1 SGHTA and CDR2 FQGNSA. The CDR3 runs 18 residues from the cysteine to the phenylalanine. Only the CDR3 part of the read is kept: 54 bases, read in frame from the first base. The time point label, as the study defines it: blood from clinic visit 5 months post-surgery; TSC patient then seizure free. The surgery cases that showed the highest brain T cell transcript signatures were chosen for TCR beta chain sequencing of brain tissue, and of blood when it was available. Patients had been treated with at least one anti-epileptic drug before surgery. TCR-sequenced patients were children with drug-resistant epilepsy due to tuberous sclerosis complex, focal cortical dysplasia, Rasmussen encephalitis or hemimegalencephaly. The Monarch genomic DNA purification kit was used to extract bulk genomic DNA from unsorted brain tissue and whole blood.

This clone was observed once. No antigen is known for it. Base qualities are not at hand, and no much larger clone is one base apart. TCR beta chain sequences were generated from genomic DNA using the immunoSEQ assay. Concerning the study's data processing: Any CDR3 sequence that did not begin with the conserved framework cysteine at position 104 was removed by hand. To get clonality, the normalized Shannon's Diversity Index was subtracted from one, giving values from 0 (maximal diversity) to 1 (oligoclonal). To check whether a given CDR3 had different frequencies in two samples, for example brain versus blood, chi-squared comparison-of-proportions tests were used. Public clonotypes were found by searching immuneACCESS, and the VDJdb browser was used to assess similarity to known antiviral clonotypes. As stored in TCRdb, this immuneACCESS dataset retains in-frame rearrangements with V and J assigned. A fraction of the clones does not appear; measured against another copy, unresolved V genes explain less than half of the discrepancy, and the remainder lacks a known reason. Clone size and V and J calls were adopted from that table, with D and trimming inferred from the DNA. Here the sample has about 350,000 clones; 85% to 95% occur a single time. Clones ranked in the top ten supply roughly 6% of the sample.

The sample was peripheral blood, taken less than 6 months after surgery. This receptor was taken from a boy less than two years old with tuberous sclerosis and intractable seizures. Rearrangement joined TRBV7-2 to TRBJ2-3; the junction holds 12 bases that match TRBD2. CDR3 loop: CASSSGTSGSIRTDTQYF. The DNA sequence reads TGTGCCAGCAGCTCCGGGACTAGCGGGTCTATCCGCACAGATACGCAGTATTTT.